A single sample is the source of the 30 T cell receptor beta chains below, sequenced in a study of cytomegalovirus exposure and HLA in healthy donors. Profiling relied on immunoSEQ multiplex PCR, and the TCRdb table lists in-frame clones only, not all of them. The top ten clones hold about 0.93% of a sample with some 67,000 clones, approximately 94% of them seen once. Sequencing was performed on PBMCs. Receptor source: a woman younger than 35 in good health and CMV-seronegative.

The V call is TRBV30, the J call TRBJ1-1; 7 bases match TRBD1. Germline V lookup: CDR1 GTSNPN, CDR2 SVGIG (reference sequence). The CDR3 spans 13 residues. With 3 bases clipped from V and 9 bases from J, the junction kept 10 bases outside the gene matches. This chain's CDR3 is CAWRRSLGQKAFF. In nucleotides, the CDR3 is TGTGCCTGGAGACGTAGCCTGGGACAGAAAGCTTTCTTT.

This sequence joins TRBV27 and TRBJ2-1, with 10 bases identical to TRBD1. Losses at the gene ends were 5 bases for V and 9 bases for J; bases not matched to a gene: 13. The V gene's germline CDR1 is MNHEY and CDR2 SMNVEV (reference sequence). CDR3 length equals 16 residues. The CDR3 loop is CASSLYRQGAQTEQFF. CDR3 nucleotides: TGTGCCAGCAGTCTGTACCGACAGGGGGCGCAGACTGAGCAGTTCTTC.

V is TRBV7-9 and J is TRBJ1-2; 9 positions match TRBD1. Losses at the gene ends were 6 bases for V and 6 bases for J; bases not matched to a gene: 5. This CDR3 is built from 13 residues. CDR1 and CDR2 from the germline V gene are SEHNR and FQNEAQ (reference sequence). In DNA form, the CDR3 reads TGTGCCAGCAGACGGGACAGGGAAGATGGCTACACCTTC. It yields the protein CASRRDREDGYTF.

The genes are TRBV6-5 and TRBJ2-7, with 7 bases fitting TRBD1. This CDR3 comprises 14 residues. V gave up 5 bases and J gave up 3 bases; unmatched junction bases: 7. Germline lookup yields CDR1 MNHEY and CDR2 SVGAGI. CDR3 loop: CASSKYRDSYEQYF. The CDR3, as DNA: TGTGCCAGCAGTAAATACCGGGACAGCTACGAGCAGTACTTC.

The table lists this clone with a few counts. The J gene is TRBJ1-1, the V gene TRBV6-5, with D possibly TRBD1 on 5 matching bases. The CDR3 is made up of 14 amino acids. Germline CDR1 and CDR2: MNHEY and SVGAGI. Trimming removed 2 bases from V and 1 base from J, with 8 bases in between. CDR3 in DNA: TGTGCCAGCAGTTACGGCGGGACGAACACTGAAGCTTTCTTT. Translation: CASSYGGTNTEAFF.

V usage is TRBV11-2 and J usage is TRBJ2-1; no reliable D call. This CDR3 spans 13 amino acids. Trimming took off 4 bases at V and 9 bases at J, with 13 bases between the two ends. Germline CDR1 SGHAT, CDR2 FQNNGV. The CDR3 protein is CASSSRTKPEQFF. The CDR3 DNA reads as TGTGCCAGCAGCTCCCGAACTAAACCTGAGCAGTTCTTC.

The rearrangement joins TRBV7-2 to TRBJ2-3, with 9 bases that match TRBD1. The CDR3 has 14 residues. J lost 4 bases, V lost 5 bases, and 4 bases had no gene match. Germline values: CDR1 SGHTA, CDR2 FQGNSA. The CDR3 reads CASSPGQGSDTQYF. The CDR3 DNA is TGTGCCAGCAGCCCGGGACAGGGTTCAGATACGCAGTATTTT. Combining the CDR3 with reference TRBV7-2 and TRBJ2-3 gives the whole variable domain GAGVSQSPSNKVTEKGKDVELRCDPISGHTALYWYRQSLGQGLEFLIYFQGNSAPDKSGLPSDRFSAERTGGSVSTLTIQRTQQEDSAVYLCASSPGQGSDTQYFGPGTRLTVL.

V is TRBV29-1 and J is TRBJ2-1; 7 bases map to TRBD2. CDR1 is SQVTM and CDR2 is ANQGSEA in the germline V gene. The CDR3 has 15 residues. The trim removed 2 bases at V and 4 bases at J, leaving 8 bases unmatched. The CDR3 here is CSVERRGLPYNEQFF. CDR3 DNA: TGCAGCGTTGAAAGGCGGGGACTACCTTACAATGAGCAGTTCTTC.

The CDR3 region is CASKRGTGYNEQFF. CDR3 in DNA: TGTGCCAGCAAAAGGGGGACCGGTTACAATGAGCAGTTCTTC. The rearrangement joins TRBV27 to TRBJ2-1, with a weak D call TRBD1 (6 bases). The germline V gene has CDR1 MNHEY and CDR2 SMNVEV (reference sequence). The CDR3 spans 14 residues. Trimming left V 7 bases short and J 4 bases short, with 14 bases between.

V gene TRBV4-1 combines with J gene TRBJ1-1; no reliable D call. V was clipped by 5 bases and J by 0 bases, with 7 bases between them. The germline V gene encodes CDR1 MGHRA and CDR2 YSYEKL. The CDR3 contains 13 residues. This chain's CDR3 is CASSSGLNTEAFF. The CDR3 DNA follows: TGCGCCAGCAGCTCTGGCCTGAACACTGAAGCTTTCTTT.

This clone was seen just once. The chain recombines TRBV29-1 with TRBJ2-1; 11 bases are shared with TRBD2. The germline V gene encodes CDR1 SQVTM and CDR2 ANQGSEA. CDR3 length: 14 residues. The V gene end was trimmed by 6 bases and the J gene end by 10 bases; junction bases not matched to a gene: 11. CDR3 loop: CSVTGLAEFGEQFF. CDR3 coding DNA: TGCAGCGTCACGGGACTAGCGGAGTTTGGCGAGCAGTTCTTC.

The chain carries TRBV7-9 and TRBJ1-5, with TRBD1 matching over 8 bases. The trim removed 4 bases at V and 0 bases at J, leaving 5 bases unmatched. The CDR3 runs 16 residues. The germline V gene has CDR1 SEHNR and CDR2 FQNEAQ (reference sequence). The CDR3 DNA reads TGTGCCAGCAGCTCCACAGGGGGAAATAGCAATCAGCCCCAGCATTTT. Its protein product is CASSSTGGNSNQPQHF.

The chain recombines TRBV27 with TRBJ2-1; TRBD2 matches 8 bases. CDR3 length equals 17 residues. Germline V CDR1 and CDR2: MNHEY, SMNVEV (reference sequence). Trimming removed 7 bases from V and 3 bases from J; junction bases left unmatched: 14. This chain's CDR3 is CASTLTGTRDFYNEQFF. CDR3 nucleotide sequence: TGTGCCAGCACCTTAACCGGGACTAGGGACTTCTACAATGAGCAGTTCTTC.

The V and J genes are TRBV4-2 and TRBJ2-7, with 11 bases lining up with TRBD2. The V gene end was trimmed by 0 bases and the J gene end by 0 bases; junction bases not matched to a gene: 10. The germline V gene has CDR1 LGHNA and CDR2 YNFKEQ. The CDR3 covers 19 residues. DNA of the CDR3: TGTGCCAGCAGCCAAGACCGGGAACTAGCGGGGGCCTACTCCTACGAGCAGTACTTC. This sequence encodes CASSQDRELAGAYSYEQYF.

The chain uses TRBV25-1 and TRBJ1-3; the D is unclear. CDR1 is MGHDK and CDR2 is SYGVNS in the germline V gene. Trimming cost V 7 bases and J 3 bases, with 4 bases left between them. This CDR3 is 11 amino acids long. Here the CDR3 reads CASIGGNTIYF. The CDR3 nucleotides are TGTGCCAGCATCGGTGGAAACACCATATATTTT.

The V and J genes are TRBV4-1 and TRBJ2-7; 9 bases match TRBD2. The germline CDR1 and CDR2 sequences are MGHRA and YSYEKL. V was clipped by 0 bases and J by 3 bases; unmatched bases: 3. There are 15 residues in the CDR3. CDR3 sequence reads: CASSQEGRGGYEQYF. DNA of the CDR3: TGCGCCAGCAGCCAAGAGGGGCGGGGGGGCTACGAGCAGTACTTC.

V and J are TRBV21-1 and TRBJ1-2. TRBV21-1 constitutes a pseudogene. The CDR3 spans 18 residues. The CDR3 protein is CASSNEVQDTTGDYGYTF. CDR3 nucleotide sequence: TGTGCCAGCAGCAATGAGGTGCAGGACACTACGGGGGACTATGGCTACACCTTC.

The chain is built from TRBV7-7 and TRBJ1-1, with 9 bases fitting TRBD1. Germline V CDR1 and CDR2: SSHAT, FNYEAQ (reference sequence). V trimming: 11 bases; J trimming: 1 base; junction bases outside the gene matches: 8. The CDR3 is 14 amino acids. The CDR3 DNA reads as TGTGCCGGAGAAGGGGGACAGGGGAACACTGAAGCTTTCTTT. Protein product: CAGEGGQGNTEAFF.

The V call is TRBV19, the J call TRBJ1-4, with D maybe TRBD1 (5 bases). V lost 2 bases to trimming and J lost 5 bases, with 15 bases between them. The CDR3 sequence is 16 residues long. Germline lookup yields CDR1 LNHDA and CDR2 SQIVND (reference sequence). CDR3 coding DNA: TGTGCCAGTAGTATACAGGGAGGGGTGATGAATGAAAAACTGTTTTTT. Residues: CASSIQGGVMNEKLFF. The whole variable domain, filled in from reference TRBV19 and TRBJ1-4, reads DGGITQSPKYLFRKEGQNVTLSCEQNLNHDAMYWYRQDPGQGLRLIYYSQIVNDFQKGDIAEGYSVSREKKESFPLTVTSAQKNPTAFYLCASSIQGGVMNEKLFFGSGTQLSVL.

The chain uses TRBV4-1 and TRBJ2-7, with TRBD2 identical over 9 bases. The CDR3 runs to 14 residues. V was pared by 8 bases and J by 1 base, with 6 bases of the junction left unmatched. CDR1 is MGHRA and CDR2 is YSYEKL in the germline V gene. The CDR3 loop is CASSLAGKSYEQYF. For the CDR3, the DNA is TGCGCCAGCTCCCTAGCGGGGAAGTCCTACGAGCAGTACTTC.

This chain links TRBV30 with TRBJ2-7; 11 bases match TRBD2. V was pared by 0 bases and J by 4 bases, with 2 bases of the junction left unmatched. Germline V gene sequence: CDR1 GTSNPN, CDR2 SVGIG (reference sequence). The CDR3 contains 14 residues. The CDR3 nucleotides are TGTGCCTGGAGTGTGGCTAGCGGGAGGTACGAGCAGTACTTC. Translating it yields CAWSVASGRYEQYF.

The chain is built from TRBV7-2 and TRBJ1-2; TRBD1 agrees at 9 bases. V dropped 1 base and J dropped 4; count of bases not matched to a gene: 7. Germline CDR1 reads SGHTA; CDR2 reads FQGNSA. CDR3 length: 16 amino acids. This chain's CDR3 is CASSLGGQGGSYGYTF. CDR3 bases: TGTGCCAGCAGCTTAGGGGGACAGGGCGGGAGCTATGGCTACACCTTC. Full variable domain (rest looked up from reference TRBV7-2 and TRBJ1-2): GAGVSQSPSNKVTEKGKDVELRCDPISGHTALYWYRQSLGQGLEFLIYFQGNSAPDKSGLPSDRFSAERTGGSVSTLTIQRTQQEDSAVYLCASSLGGQGGSYGYTFGSGTRLTVV.

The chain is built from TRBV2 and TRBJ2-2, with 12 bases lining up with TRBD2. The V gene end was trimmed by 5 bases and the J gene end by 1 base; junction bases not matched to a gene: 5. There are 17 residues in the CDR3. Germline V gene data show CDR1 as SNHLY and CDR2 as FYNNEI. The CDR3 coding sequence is TGTGCCAGCAGTAGGACTAGCGGGATGTTGAACACCGGGGAGCTGTTTTTT. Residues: CASSRTSGMLNTGELFF.

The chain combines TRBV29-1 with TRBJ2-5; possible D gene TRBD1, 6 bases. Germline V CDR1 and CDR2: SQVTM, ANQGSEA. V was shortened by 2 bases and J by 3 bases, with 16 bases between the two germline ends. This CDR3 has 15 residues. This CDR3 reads CSVEPGTKPEETQYF. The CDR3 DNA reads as TGCAGCGTTGAACCCGGGACAAAGCCGGAAGAGACCCAGTACTTC.

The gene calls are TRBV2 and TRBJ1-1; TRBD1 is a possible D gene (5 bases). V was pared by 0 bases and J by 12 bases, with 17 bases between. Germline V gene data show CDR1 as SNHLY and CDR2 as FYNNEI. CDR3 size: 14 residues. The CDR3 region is CASSEAEGLPQTFF. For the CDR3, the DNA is TGTGCCAGCAGTGAAGCGGAGGGACTCCCCCAAACTTTCTTT.

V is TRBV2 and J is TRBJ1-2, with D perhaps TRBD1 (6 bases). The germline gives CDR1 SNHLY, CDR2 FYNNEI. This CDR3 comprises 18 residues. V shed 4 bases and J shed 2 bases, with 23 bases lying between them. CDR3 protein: CASSGPTTKGQTNYGYTF. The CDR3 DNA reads TGTGCCAGCAGTGGGCCGACAACGAAAGGACAGACGAACTATGGCTACACCTTC.

The CDR3 spells CASSEVPGGGYSTDTQYF. The CDR3 DNA is TGTGCCAGCAGTGAGGTCCCAGGGGGCGGTTATAGCACAGATACGCAGTATTTT. This chain links TRBV6-1 with TRBJ2-3; 8 nucleotides match TRBD1. J lost 0 bases, V lost 3 bases, and 11 bases had no gene match. Germline values: CDR1 MNHNS, CDR2 SASEGT. This CDR3 is 18 amino acids long.

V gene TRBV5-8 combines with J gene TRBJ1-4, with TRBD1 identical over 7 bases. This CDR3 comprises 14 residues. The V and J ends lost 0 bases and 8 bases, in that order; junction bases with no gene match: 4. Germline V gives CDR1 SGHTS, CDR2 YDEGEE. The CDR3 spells CASSLVQGDEKLFF. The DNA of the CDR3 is TGTGCCAGCAGCTTGGTTCAGGGGGACGAAAAACTGTTTTTT.

The CDR3 loop is CASSSAEGREGYTF. The DNA of the CDR3 is TGTGCCAGCAGTTCCGCAGAAGGGAGGGAGGGCTACACCTTC. The rearrangement links TRBV27 to TRBJ1-2; no firm D call. Trimming removed 4 bases at V and 8 bases at J, with 17 bases between. This CDR3 contains 14 residues. Germline V gene lookup returns CDR1 MNHEY and CDR2 SMNVEV (reference sequence).

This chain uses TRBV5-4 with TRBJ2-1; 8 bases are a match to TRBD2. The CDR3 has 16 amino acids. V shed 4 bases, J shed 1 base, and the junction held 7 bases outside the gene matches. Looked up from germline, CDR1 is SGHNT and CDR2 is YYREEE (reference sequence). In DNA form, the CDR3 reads TGTGCCAGCAGCACCACGAGCGGGGGTTCCTACAATGAGCAGTTCTTC. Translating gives CASSTTSGGSYNEQFF. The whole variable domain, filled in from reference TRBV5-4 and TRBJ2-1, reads ETGVTQSPTHLIKTRGQQVTLRCSSQSGHNTVSWYQQALGQGPQFIFQYYREEENGRGNFPPRFSGLQFPNYSSELNVNALELDDSALYLCASSTTSGGSYNEQFFGPGTRLTVL.